This passage covers 25 T cell receptor beta chains from one sample sequenced in a study of cytomegalovirus exposure and HLA in healthy donors. Profiling relied on immunoSEQ multiplex PCR, and the TCRdb table lists in-frame clones only, not all of them. The sample contains about 98,000 clones, over 75% of which appear only once. Sequencing was performed on PBMCs. The receptors originated from a man aged 18 to 35 in good health and CMV-seropositive.

The J gene is TRBJ2-7, the V gene TRBV2, with D uncertain. This CDR3 is built from 17 residues. CDR1 is SNHLY and CDR2 is FYNNEI in the germline V gene. V dropped 4 bases and J dropped 3 bases, with 22 bases sitting between them. The CDR3 DNA sequence: TGTGCCAGCAGTGTATCATTGGAGTTGGTCCTGAACTACGAGCAGTACTTC. Its protein is CASSVSLELVLNYEQYF. The variable domain in full, with the rest retrieved from reference TRBV2 and TRBJ2-7, is EPEVTQTPSHQVTQMGQEVILRCVPISNHLYFYWYRQILGQKVEFLVSFYNNEISEKSEIFDDQFSVERPDGSNFTLKIRSTKLEDSAMYFCASSVSLELVLNYEQYFGPGTRLTVT.

The gene calls are TRBV28 and TRBJ1-2, with a weak D call TRBD1 (5 bases). CDR1 MDHEN and CDR2 SYDVKM come from the germline V gene. The V end was cut by 8 bases, the J end by 4 bases, with 17 bases between. The CDR3 runs to 14 residues. The CDR3 here is CASLGDLRVYGYTF. In DNA, the CDR3 is TGTGCCAGCCTGGGGGACTTAAGGGTCTATGGCTACACCTTC.

The rearrangement links TRBV27 to TRBJ2-1; 10 bases are a match to TRBD2. Unmatched junction bases numbered 6, after V lost 4 bases and J lost 3 bases. Germline CDR1 MNHEY, CDR2 SMNVEV (reference sequence). The CDR3 extends over 16 amino acids. The CDR3 region has the DNA TGTGCCAGCAGTTCGAAAACTAGCGGGATCTACAATGAGCAGTTCTTC. It is translated as CASSSKTSGIYNEQFF.

The count of this clone is one. The chain's CDR3 is CASSLEPQQSNQPQHF. The CDR3 nucleotides read TGTGCCAGCAGCTTAGAACCCCAACAGAGCAATCAGCCCCAGCATTTT. The rearrangement joins TRBV7-9 to TRBJ1-5; D is unresolved. The CDR3 spans 16 residues. The V end was cut by 1 base, the J end by 1 base, with 11 bases between. From germline, CDR1 is SEHNR and CDR2 FQNEAQ (reference sequence).

The V gene is TRBV7-3, the J gene TRBJ1-4; D is perhaps TRBD1 (5 bases). With 5 bases removed from V and 8 bases from J, the gap between germline ends came to 12 bases. The CDR3 runs 13 residues. Germline V lookup: CDR1 SGHTA, CDR2 FQGTGA. The CDR3 protein is CASSPRAGEKLFF. The CDR3 DNA is TGTGCCAGCAGCCCCAGGGCGGGGGAAAAACTGTTTTTT.

The CDR3, as DNA: TGTGCCAGCAGCACTGACAGGGGGAAGACTGAAGCTTTCTTT. This encodes CASSTDRGKTEAFF. The V and J genes are TRBV7-8 and TRBJ1-1, with TRBD1 matching over 9 bases. The CDR3 runs to 14 residues. Germline-derived CDR1 and CDR2 are SGHVS and FQNEAQ. V lost 5 bases and J lost 5; bases outside the gene matches: 6.

The chain couples TRBV7-8 to TRBJ2-7, with D possibly being TRBD1 (7 bases). CDR3 length: 14 residues. Germline assignment: CDR1 SGHVS and CDR2 FQNEAQ. V dropped 2 bases and J dropped 6 bases, with 14 bases sitting between them. The DNA of the CDR3 is TGTGCCAGCAGCTTACAAGCAGGGGGGCTCGAGCAGTACTTC. Translating it yields CASSLQAGGLEQYF. The entire variable domain, with the rest obtained from reference TRBV7-8 and TRBJ2-7, is as follows: GAGVSQSPRYKVAKRGQDVALRCDPISGHVSLFWYQQALGQGPEFLTYFQNEAQLDKSGLPSDRFFAERPEGSVSTLKIQRTQQEDSAVYLCASSLQAGGLEQYFGPGTRLTVT.

The chain uses TRBV5-1 and TRBJ1-3, with D possibly matching TRBD1 (6 bases). Germline CDR1 and CDR2: SGHRS and YFSETQ. The V and J ends lost 1 base and 4 bases respectively, with 15 bases between them. The CDR3 extends over 16 amino acids. The CDR3 DNA reads TGCGCCAGCAGCTTGACAGGGCCTTCCGACGGAAACACCATATATTTT. It is translated as CASSLTGPSDGNTIYF.

The chain couples TRBV27 to TRBJ1-1, with TRBD1 matching 7 bases. Unmatched junction bases numbered 6, after V lost 2 bases and J lost 3 bases. This CDR3 has 15 amino acids. Looked up from germline, CDR1 is MNHEY and CDR2 is SMNVEV (reference sequence). This CDR3 is CASSLRGRMDTEAFF. CDR3 in DNA: TGTGCCAGCAGTTTAAGGGGGCGCATGGACACTGAAGCTTTCTTT.

This chain joins TRBV28 and TRBJ2-2, with D maybe TRBD1 (6 bases). Germline lookup yields CDR1 MDHEN and CDR2 SYDVKM. V lost 11 bases, J lost 10 bases, and 17 bases lay in between. The CDR3 is 12 amino acids. As DNA, the CDR3 is TGTGCCTCGACCGAACAGGGTGTGGAGCTGTTTTTT. This gives the protein CASTEQGVELFF.

This chain joins TRBV2 and TRBJ2-6; 9 nucleotides align to TRBD1. Germline V gives CDR1 SNHLY, CDR2 FYNNEI. The CDR3 is 17 residues long. V trimming: 6 bases; J trimming: 0 bases; junction bases outside the gene matches: 6. Here the CDR3 DNA reads TGTGCCAGCAGGAGGGACAGGGCCAGCTCTGGGGCCAACGTCCTGACTTTC. Translation: CASRRDRASSGANVLTF.

This clone was seen a few times. The chain recombines TRBV6-4 with TRBJ2-3; 7 bases match TRBD2. Trimming at V came to 3 bases and at J to 4 bases, leaving 7 bases not matched to a gene. CDR3 length: 15 residues. CDR1 and CDR2 (germline): MRHNA, SNTAGT. CDR3 protein: CASSEEGGSSDTQYF. As DNA, the CDR3 is TGTGCCAGCAGTGAGGAGGGCGGGAGTTCAGATACGCAGTATTTT.

V is TRBV28 and J is TRBJ1-5; no clear D. The CDR3 has 13 residues. The germline CDR1 and CDR2 sequences are MDHEN and SYDVKM. V lost 5 bases and J lost 3, with 8 bases in between. CDR3 DNA: TGTGCCAGCAGTGATCGGTCCAATCAGCCCCAGCATTTT. It encodes CASSDRSNQPQHF.

The chain has TRBV2 and TRBJ2-7, with TRBD2 matching 10 bases. The CDR3 has 13 amino acids. The J segment lost 4 bases and the V segment lost 6 bases, leaving 3 bases of the junction unmatched. Germline V gene data show CDR1 as SNHLY and CDR2 as FYNNEI. The CDR3 region has the DNA TGTGCCAGCAGCCGACTAGCGGGTTACGAGCAGTACTTC. Translation: CASSRLAGYEQYF.

The chain combines TRBV29-1 with TRBJ2-7; 7 nucleotides align to TRBD2. CDR1 is SQVTM and CDR2 is ANQGSEA in the germline V gene. The junction had 8 bases not matched to a gene; V was cut back by 4 bases and J by 2 bases. The CDR3 covers 14 residues. CDR3 loop: CSVVLLAKPYEQYF. The CDR3 DNA reads as TGCAGCGTTGTACTACTAGCGAAGCCCTACGAGCAGTACTTC.

The V and J genes are TRBV25-1 and TRBJ2-7; tentatively, D is TRBD2 (7 bases). This CDR3 has 15 amino acids. Germline CDR1 reads MGHDK; CDR2 reads SYGVNS. V was cut by 0 bases and J by 5 bases, with 14 bases left in between. In DNA, the CDR3 is TGTGCCAGCAGTGAATACTTGGGGGGGCTGAACGAGCAGTACTTC. It yields the protein CASSEYLGGLNEQYF.

J is TRBJ2-7 and V is TRBV4-2, with a weak D call TRBD1 (6 bases). Trimming cost V 1 base and J 6 bases, with 13 bases left between them. Germline V gene sequence: CDR1 LGHNA, CDR2 YNFKEQ. The CDR3 contains 14 residues. Here the CDR3 reads CASSQVIQGGEQYF. The CDR3 DNA follows: TGTGCCAGCAGCCAAGTGATACAAGGGGGCGAGCAGTACTTC.

This clone has just a few counts. The rearrangement uses TRBV6-1 and TRBJ2-7, with 11 bases matching TRBD1. The germline gives CDR1 MNHNS, CDR2 SASEGT. The CDR3 runs 15 residues. The V and J ends lost 0 bases and 3 bases, in that order; junction bases with no gene match: 1. The DNA of the CDR3 is TGTGCCAGCAGTGAAGCCGGGACAGGGGGCTACGAGCAGTACTTC. Its translation: CASSEAGTGGYEQYF.

V gene TRBV15 combines with J gene TRBJ2-3; a weak D match, TRBD2 (5 bases). The CDR3 has 14 amino acids. The V and J ends lost 0 bases and 1 base respectively, with 5 bases between them. Germline V CDR1 and CDR2: LNHNV, YYDKDF (reference sequence). CDR3 protein: CATSREEGTDTQYF. The DNA of the CDR3 is TGTGCCACCAGCAGAGAGGAGGGCACAGATACGCAGTATTTT.

This chain's CDR3 is CASSFGTGGNQPQHF. The DNA for the CDR3 is TGTGCCAGCAGCTTCGGGACAGGGGGCAATCAGCCCCAGCATTTT. The chain uses TRBV7-2 and TRBJ1-5, with 10 bases that match TRBD1. The junction had 1 base not matched to a gene; V was cut back by 3 bases and J by 2 bases. This CDR3 contains 15 residues. Germline V gives CDR1 SGHTA, CDR2 FQGNSA. The full variable domain, with the rest looked up from reference TRBV7-2 and TRBJ1-5, is GAGVSQSPSNKVTEKGKDVELRCDPISGHTALYWYRQSLGQGLEFLIYFQGNSAPDKSGLPSDRFSAERTGGSVSTLTIQRTQQEDSAVYLCASSFGTGGNQPQHFGDGTRLSIL.

The count of this clone is one. The CDR3 reads CASSLAPGQGNEQFF. CDR3 DNA sequence: TGTGCCAGCAGCTTAGCGCCGGGACAGGGCAATGAGCAGTTCTTC. The chain employs TRBV7-6 and TRBJ2-1, with 9 nucleotides matching TRBD1. V lost 0 bases to trimming and J lost 6 bases; unmatched junction nucleotides: 3. Germline V gene lookup returns CDR1 SGHVS and CDR2 FNYEAQ. The CDR3 runs to 15 residues. The variable domain in full, with the rest retrieved from reference TRBV7-6 and TRBJ2-1, is GAGVSQSPRYKVTKRGQDVALRCDPISGHVSLYWYRQALGQGPEFLTYFNYEAQQDKSGLPNDRFSAERPEGSISTLTIQRTEQRDSAMYRCASSLAPGQGNEQFFGPGTRLTVL.

J is TRBJ2-5 and V is TRBV7-2, with D perhaps matching TRBD2 (6 bases). Germline V gene lookup returns CDR1 SGHTA and CDR2 FQGNSA. This CDR3 region has 15 residues. V was pared by 3 bases and J by 4 bases, with 15 bases between. CDR3 residues: CASSLDSGFPETQYF. The CDR3 DNA is TGTGCCAGCAGCTTGGATAGCGGATTCCCAGAGACCCAGTACTTC. The variable domain in full, completed from reference TRBV7-2 and TRBJ2-5, reads GAGVSQSPSNKVTEKGKDVELRCDPISGHTALYWYRQSLGQGLEFLIYFQGNSAPDKSGLPSDRFSAERTGGSVSTLTIQRTQQEDSAVYLCASSLDSGFPETQYFGPGTRLLVL.

This chain connects TRBV4-3 to TRBJ2-3; D perhaps matches TRBD2 (5 bases). Germline-derived CDR1 and CDR2 are LGHNA and YSLEER. Trimming took 0 bases from V and 0 from J, leaving 16 bases between them. The CDR3 has 18 residues. CDR3 amino acids: CASSQDLMGGFSTDTQYF. The CDR3 DNA is TGCGCCAGCAGCCAAGATCTAATGGGCGGGTTTAGCACAGATACGCAGTATTTT.

The rearrangement uses TRBV28 and TRBJ1-1; TRBD1 matches at 7 bases. The CDR3 runs 14 residues. With 6 bases clipped from V and 1 base from J, the junction kept 5 bases outside the gene matches. In germline, CDR1 is MDHEN, CDR2 SYDVKM. This chain's CDR3 is CASSLRGSNTEAFF. As DNA, the CDR3 is TGTGCCAGCAGCCTCAGGGGGTCGAACACTGAAGCTTTCTTT.

The genes are TRBV27 and TRBJ1-2; 7 nucleotides line up with TRBD1. CDR1 MNHEY and CDR2 SMNVEV come from the germline V gene (reference sequence). The CDR3 has 15 amino acids. After removal of 5 bases from V and 4 bases from J, the junction contained 10 bases not matched to a gene. The CDR3 is CASSPTRDSPYGYTF. The CDR3 nucleotides are TGTGCCAGCAGTCCAACCAGGGACAGCCCCTATGGCTACACCTTC.